A single sample gave rise to the 18 T cell receptor beta chains below, sequenced in a study of blood T cell repertoires in COVID-19. Produced via immunoSEQ multiplex PCR; TCRdb's table is partial and in-frame only. The sample shows about 150,000 clones, roughly 91% of them seen only once. Source material: peripheral blood. Receptors were obtained from a man aged 18 to 35 with COVID-19, enrolled during active disease.

The chain has TRBV6-6 and TRBJ1-6; the D gene is possibly TRBD1 (6 bases). Germline CDR1 reads MNHNY; CDR2 reads SVGAGI (reference sequence). Trimming took off 0 bases at V and 10 bases at J, with 16 bases between the two ends. The CDR3 is made up of 16 amino acids. The CDR3 loop reads CASSYSGGRKESPLHF. CDR3 DNA sequence: TGTGCCAGCAGTTACTCGGGGGGGCGAAAGGAGTCACCCCTCCACTTT.

The chain uses TRBV27 and TRBJ1-5; 9 positions match TRBD1. The CDR3 spans 14 residues. In germline, CDR1 is MNHEY, CDR2 SMNVEV (reference sequence). V shed 6 bases, J shed 7 bases, and the junction held 7 bases outside the gene matches. The DNA of the CDR3 is TGTGCCAGCAGCCCGGACAGGGGTTGGCAGCCCCAGCATTTT. Translating gives CASSPDRGWQPQHF.

The rearrangement joins TRBV15 to TRBJ2-5; possibly TRBD1 for D (5 bases). The CDR3 totals 15 residues. Germline CDR1 reads LNHNV; CDR2 reads YYDKDF (reference sequence). The ends were cut back, 1 base at V and 0 bases at J, with 9 bases in the middle. CDR3 nucleotide sequence: TGTGCCACCAGCAGAGCCGCCAGGGACCAAGAGACCCAGTACTTC. Amino acids: CATSRAARDQETQYF.

The V call is TRBV5-6, the J call TRBJ1-2; 7 bases map to TRBD1. The germline gives CDR1 SGHDT, CDR2 YYEEEE. The CDR3 totals 12 residues. The V gene end was trimmed by 2 bases and the J gene end by 7 bases; junction bases not matched to a gene: 2. CDR3: CASSLQGPGYTF. The CDR3 DNA sequence: TGTGCCAGCAGCTTACAGGGGCCTGGCTACACCTTC.

This rearrangement joins TRBV29-1 to TRBJ2-7; 16 bases agree with TRBD2. The ends lost 3 bases at V and 5 bases at J; junction bases unmatched: 10. CDR3 length equals 17 residues. From germline, CDR1 is SQVTM and CDR2 ANQGSEA. In nucleotides, the CDR3 is TGCAGCGTTGACCTGGGACTAGCGGGAGGGCCCCCGGACGAGCAGTACTTC. It codes for CSVDLGLAGGPPDEQYF.

This clone appeared once. The chain has TRBV3-1 (or the pseudogene TRBV3-2) and TRBJ2-2; 9 bases align to TRBD2. The V gene's germline CDR1 is LGHDT and CDR2 YNNKEL (reference sequence). V trimming: 0 bases; J trimming: 7 bases; junction bases outside the gene matches: 6. The CDR3 length is 16 residues. CDR3 residues: CASSQDGGRVFGELFF. In nucleotides, the CDR3 is TGTGCCAGCAGCCAAGATGGCGGGAGGGTGTTCGGGGAGCTGTTTTTT.

The V and J genes are TRBV30 and TRBJ1-1; tentative D call: TRBD1 (6 bases). Germline V lookup: CDR1 GTSNPN, CDR2 SVGIG (reference sequence). The CDR3 is made up of 13 amino acids. Trimming shortened V by 0 bases and J by 1 base, and 6 bases separated the two germline ends. CDR3 nucleotides: TGTGCCTGGAGTGTAGGGGGGAACACTGAAGCTTTCTTT. Residues: CAWSVGGNTEAFF.

This rearrangement joins TRBV2 to TRBJ2-7; the match to TRBD1 covers 9 bases. Per the germline V gene, CDR1 is SNHLY and CDR2 is FYNNEI. V shed 5 bases, J shed 6 bases, and the junction held 14 bases outside the gene matches. The length of the CDR3 is 16 residues. In DNA form, the CDR3 reads TGTGCCAGCAGTCGACGTCCCGGGACAGGGCAAGGCGAGCAGTACTTC. It codes for CASSRRPGTGQGEQYF.

The genes are TRBV9 and TRBJ2-2; tentative D call: TRBD1 (6 bases). Germline V lookup: CDR1 SGDLS, CDR2 YYNGEE. The V gene lost 3 bases and the J gene lost 4 bases, with 10 bases spanning the gap. The CDR3 extends over 14 amino acids. The DNA of the CDR3 is TGTGCCAGCAGCGACAGGGTTGCCACCGGGGAGCTGTTTTTT. This sequence encodes CASSDRVATGELFF. The full variable domain, its missing parts supplied by reference TRBV9 and TRBJ2-2, is DSGVTQTPKHLITATGQRVTLRCSPRSGDLSVYWYQQSLDQGLQFLIQYYNGEERAKGNILERFSAQQFPDLHSELNLSSLELGDSALYFCASSDRVATGELFFGEGSRLTVL.

This chain uses TRBV4-1 with TRBJ1-3, with D unclear. Germline V gives CDR1 MGHRA, CDR2 YSYEKL. Trimming stripped 2 bases from V and 0 bases from J, with 14 bases between. CDR3 length equals 17 residues. CDR3 in DNA: TGCGCCAGCAGCCAAACCCTCATCTCCGGCTCTGGAAACACCATATATTTT. As protein: CASSQTLISGSGNTIYF.

The chain is built from TRBV19 and TRBJ2-1; TRBD2 matches at 7 bases. Germline V gene sequence: CDR1 LNHDA, CDR2 SQIVND (reference sequence). V gave up 8 bases and J gave up 4 bases; unmatched junction bases: 5. The CDR3 spans 13 residues. The CDR3 DNA sequence: TGTGCCAGTTCACCGGGACTATACAATGAGCAGTTCTTC. Its translation: CASSPGLYNEQFF.

The chain has TRBV27 and TRBJ1-2; no firm D call. Germline CDR1 and CDR2: MNHEY and SMNVEV (reference sequence). There are 14 residues in the CDR3. Between the trimmed V and J ends, which lost 3 bases and 2 bases, there was a span of 10 bases. For the CDR3, the DNA is TGTGCCAGCAGTTTGCGGAAACGAAACTATGGCTACACCTTC. Translating it yields CASSLRKRNYGYTF.

This rearrangement joins TRBV27 to TRBJ2-3; D is unresolved. Germline-derived CDR1 and CDR2 are MNHEY and SMNVEV (reference sequence). Between the trimmed V and J ends, which lost 0 bases and 2 bases, there was a span of 15 bases. The CDR3 contains 17 residues. The CDR3 reads CASSLSHLAAVTDTQYF. CDR3 DNA sequence: TGTGCCAGCAGTTTATCACACCTGGCGGCAGTCACAGATACGCAGTATTTT.

The chain uses TRBV2 and TRBJ2-1, with TRBD2 matching over 13 bases. The CDR3 is made up of 15 amino acids. Germline V CDR1 and CDR2: SNHLY, FYNNEI. Germline trimming cut 6 bases from V and 7 bases from J; bases unmatched to any gene: 6. CDR3 sequence (DNA): TGTGCCAGCAGCGACGGACTAGCGGGAGATAATGAGCAGTTCTTC. This codes for CASSDGLAGDNEQFF.

There are a few counts of this clone. This chain connects TRBV9 to TRBJ1-5; TRBD1 agrees at 10 bases. The CDR3 has 15 residues. Germline CDR1 and CDR2: SGDLS and YYNGEE. V lost 0 bases and J lost 7; bases outside the gene matches: 4. The CDR3: CASSVGQGARQPQHF. The CDR3 coding sequence is TGTGCCAGCAGCGTAGGACAGGGGGCGAGACAGCCCCAGCATTTT.

This clone showed up just once. This chain links TRBV4-3 with TRBJ2-1; TRBD2 matches at 9 bases. V lost 2 bases, J lost 5 bases, and 4 bases stayed unmatched. The CDR3 covers 15 residues. Germline assignment: CDR1 LGHNA and CDR2 YSLEER. CDR3 DNA sequence: TGCGCCAGCAGCCAACTAGCGGGGCCAGACAATGAGCAGTTCTTC. Its translation: CASSQLAGPDNEQFF.

The chain recombines TRBV11-2 with TRBJ2-7; the match to TRBD1 covers 7 bases. CDR3 length equals 15 residues. Germline V lookup: CDR1 SGHAT, CDR2 FQNNGV. The trim removed 6 bases at V and 4 bases at J, leaving 12 bases unmatched. The CDR3 loop reads CASRAIRDRIYEQYF. In DNA, the CDR3 is TGTGCCAGCAGAGCAATCCGGGACAGAATTTACGAGCAGTACTTC.

The genes are TRBV4-2 and TRBJ2-6; D is uncertain. The germline gives CDR1 LGHNA, CDR2 YNFKEQ. The CDR3 covers 15 residues. The ends were cut back, 4 bases at V and 1 base at J, with 8 bases in the middle. CDR3 nucleotides: TGTGCCAGCAGCCCCCTGAGTTCTGGGGCCAACGTCCTGACTTTC. Translating it yields CASSPLSSGANVLTF.